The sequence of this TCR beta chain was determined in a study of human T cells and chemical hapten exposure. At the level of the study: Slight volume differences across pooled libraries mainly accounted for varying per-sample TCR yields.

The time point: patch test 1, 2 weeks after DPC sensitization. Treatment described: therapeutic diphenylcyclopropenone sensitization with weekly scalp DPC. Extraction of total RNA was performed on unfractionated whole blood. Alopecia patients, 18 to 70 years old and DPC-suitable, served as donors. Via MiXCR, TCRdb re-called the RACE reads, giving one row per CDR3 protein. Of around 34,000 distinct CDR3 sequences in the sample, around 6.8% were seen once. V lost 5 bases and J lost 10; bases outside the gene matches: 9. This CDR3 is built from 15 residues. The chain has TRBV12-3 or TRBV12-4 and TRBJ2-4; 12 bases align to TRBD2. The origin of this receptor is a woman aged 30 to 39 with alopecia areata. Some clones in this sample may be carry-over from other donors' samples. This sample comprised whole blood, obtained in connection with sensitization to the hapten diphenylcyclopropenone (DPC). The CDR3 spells CASSPRLAGERIQYF. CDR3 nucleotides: TGTGCCAGCAGTCCGAGACTAGCGGGGGAGCGGATTCAGTACTTC.